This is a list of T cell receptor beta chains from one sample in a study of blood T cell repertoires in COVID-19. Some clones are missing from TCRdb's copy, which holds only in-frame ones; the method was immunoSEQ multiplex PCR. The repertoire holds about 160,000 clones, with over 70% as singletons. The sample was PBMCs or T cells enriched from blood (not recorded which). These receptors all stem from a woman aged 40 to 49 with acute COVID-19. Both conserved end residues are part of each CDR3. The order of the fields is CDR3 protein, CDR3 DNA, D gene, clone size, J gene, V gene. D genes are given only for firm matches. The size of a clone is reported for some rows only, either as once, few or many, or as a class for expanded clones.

CDR3aa: CASSLGIYSYNEQFF
CDR3nt: TGTGCCAGCAGCTTGGGAATCTACTCCTACAATGAGCAGTTCTTC
d_gene: .
abundance: .
j_gene: TRBJ2-1
v_gene: TRBV5-4

CDR3aa: CASSFVGQLPGGESPLHF
CDR3nt: TGTGCCAGCAGCTTTGTAGGACAATTACCAGGGGGCGAATCACCCCTCCACTTT
d_gene: .
abundance: .
j_gene: TRBJ1-6
v_gene: TRBV12-1

CDR3aa: CASSIVGTGGKAFF
CDR3nt: TGTGCCAGTAGTATAGTTGGGACAGGGGGCAAAGCTTTCTTT
d_gene: TRBD1
abundance: few
j_gene: TRBJ1-1
v_gene: TRBV19

CDR3aa: CASRVQGAPQEKLFF
CDR3nt: TGTGCCAGCAGAGTACAGGGGGCGCCCCAAGAAAAACTGTTTTTT
d_gene: TRBD1
abundance: .
j_gene: TRBJ1-4
v_gene: TRBV6-5

CDR3aa: CAISVTGANTEAFF
CDR3nt: TGTGCCATCAGTGTGACAGGGGCGAACACTGAAGCTTTCTTT
d_gene: TRBD1
abundance: .
j_gene: TRBJ1-1
v_gene: TRBV10-3

CDR3aa: CATSAVQGRNTGELFF
CDR3nt: TGTGCCACCAGTGCTGTACAGGGGAGGAACACCGGGGAGCTGTTTTTT
d_gene: TRBD1
abundance: .
j_gene: TRBJ2-2
v_gene: TRBV24-1

CDR3aa: CASSIARQSNEKLFF
CDR3nt: TGTGCCAGCAGCATAGCGCGACAGTCTAATGAAAAACTGTTTTTT
d_gene: .
abundance: .
j_gene: TRBJ1-4
v_gene: TRBV7-2

CDR3aa: CASSLEGTGAKNIQYF
CDR3nt: TGCGCCAGCAGCTTGGAAGGTACAGGAGCCAAAAACATTCAGTACTTC
d_gene: .
abundance: few
j_gene: TRBJ2-4
v_gene: TRBV5-1

CDR3aa: CAEDRVNSETQYF
CDR3nt: TGTGCCGAAGACAGGGTTAATTCAGAGACCCAGTACTTC
d_gene: TRBD1
abundance: once
j_gene: TRBJ2-5
v_gene: TRBV7-2

CDR3aa: CASSTPGPRAFF
CDR3nt: TGTGCCAGTAGTACCCCAGGTCCCAGGGCTTTCTTT
d_gene: .
abundance: few
j_gene: TRBJ1-1
v_gene: TRBV19

CDR3aa: CASSPDSYYGYTF
CDR3nt: TGTGCCAGCAGTCCGGACAGCTACTATGGCTACACCTTC
d_gene: .
abundance: .
j_gene: TRBJ1-2
v_gene: TRBV12-3/TRBV12-4

CDR3aa: CASSITRFVVTQHF
CDR3nt: TGTGCCAGTAGTATAACCAGGTTCGTTGTGACCCAGCATTTT
d_gene: .
abundance: .
j_gene: TRBJ1-5
v_gene: TRBV19

CDR3aa: CASSVRTVTYGYTF
CDR3nt: TGTGCCAGCAGCGTTCGGACTGTTACTTATGGCTACACCTTC
d_gene: .
abundance: .
j_gene: TRBJ1-2
v_gene: TRBV9

CDR3aa: CASSQESNTEAFF
CDR3nt: TGCGCCAGCAGCCAAGAGTCTAACACTGAAGCTTTCTTT
d_gene: .
abundance: .
j_gene: TRBJ1-1
v_gene: TRBV4-1

CDR3aa: CASGQNYGYTF
CDR3nt: TGTGCCAGTGGACAGAACTATGGCTACACCTTC
d_gene: .
abundance: few
j_gene: TRBJ1-2
v_gene: TRBV12-3/TRBV12-4

CDR3aa: CASSQKPPGQEGSPLHF
CDR3nt: TGCGCCAGCAGCCAGAAACCTCCGGGACAGGAAGGCTCACCCCTCCACTTT
d_gene: TRBD1
abundance: few
j_gene: TRBJ1-6
v_gene: TRBV4-1

CDR3aa: CASSQFRRTSGTGELFF
CDR3nt: TGTGCCAGCAGCCAATTCAGGAGGACTAGCGGAACCGGGGAGCTGTTTTTT
d_gene: TRBD2
abundance: many
j_gene: TRBJ2-2
v_gene: TRBV3-1/TRBV3-2

CDR3aa: CAISERTGRGNTEAFF
CDR3nt: TGTGCCATCAGTGAAAGGACAGGGCGTGGGAACACTGAAGCTTTCTTT
d_gene: TRBD1
abundance: .
j_gene: TRBJ1-1
v_gene: TRBV10-3

CDR3aa: CASSLFAGGYTGELFF
CDR3nt: TGTGCCAGCAGCTTATTTGCGGGAGGATACACCGGGGAGCTGTTTTTT
d_gene: TRBD2
abundance: .
j_gene: TRBJ2-2
v_gene: TRBV7-9

CDR3aa: CASSLGSGNTGELFF
CDR3nt: TGCGCCAGCAGCTTGGGAAGCGGGAACACCGGGGAGCTGTTTTTT
d_gene: .
abundance: few
j_gene: TRBJ2-2
v_gene: TRBV5-1

CDR3aa: CASSFYRASTDTQYF
CDR3nt: TGTGCCAGCAGCTTCTACAGGGCTAGCACAGATACGCAGTATTTT
d_gene: .
abundance: .
j_gene: TRBJ2-3
v_gene: TRBV7-2

CDR3aa: CASSPDGARETQYF
CDR3nt: TGTGCCAGCAGCCCTGATGGGGCTCGCGAGACCCAGTACTTC
d_gene: .
abundance: .
j_gene: TRBJ2-5
v_gene: TRBV7-3

CDR3aa: CASSLTSGRAATGELFF
CDR3nt: TGTGCCAGCAGCTTGACTAGCGGGAGGGCCGCCACCGGGGAGCTGTTTTTT
d_gene: TRBD2
abundance: .
j_gene: TRBJ2-2
v_gene: TRBV5-5

CDR3aa: CASSESRGLNTEAFF
CDR3nt: TGTGCCAGCAGTGAATCCAGGGGTTTGAACACTGAAGCTTTCTTT
d_gene: .
abundance: .
j_gene: TRBJ1-1
v_gene: TRBV25-1

CDR3aa: CASSDRRGNTIYF
CDR3nt: TGTGCCAGTAGTGACAGGCGAGGAAACACCATATATTTT
d_gene: .
abundance: .
j_gene: TRBJ1-3
v_gene: TRBV19

CDR3aa: CASSLATSGTSYEQYF
CDR3nt: TGTGCCAGCTCACTCGCGACTAGCGGGACGTCCTACGAGCAGTACTTC
d_gene: TRBD2
abundance: few
j_gene: TRBJ2-7
v_gene: TRBV18

CDR3aa: CASSSGTSSGANVLTF
CDR3nt: TGTGCCAGCAGCTCGGGGACTAGTTCCGGGGCCAACGTCCTGACTTTC
d_gene: TRBD2
abundance: .
j_gene: TRBJ2-6
v_gene: TRBV5-4